The next 16 T cell receptor beta chains were all read from a single sample in a study of persistence of HIV-infected CD4 T cells. The stimulus was lysate of CMV-infected fibroblasts, roughly 9.2 ug/mL. Responding CD4+ T cells were sorted by upregulation of both CD40 ligand and CD69. Their specific antigens are unknown. The libraries were made with immunoSEQ version 4 in survey mode. Data came from immunoSEQ multiplex PCR; TCRdb stores just in-frame clones and leaves some out. The sample yields approximately 13,000 clones, approximately 71% seen once. This specimen was CD4+ T cells sorted from PBMCs after roughly 18-hour stimulation, taken from a patient who received antiretroviral therapy. All receptors come from an adult man with HIV who was CMV-seropositive.

This clone qualifies as medium-sized. The chain links TRBV12-3 or TRBV12-4 to TRBJ1-2; D is perhaps TRBD1 (6 bases). The ends were cut back, 3 bases at V and 14 bases at J, with 10 bases in the middle. The CDR3 is 10 amino acids. The CDR3 coding sequence is TGTGCCAGCAGTTTTGGGGGGACAACCTTC. It translates to CASSFGGTTF.

The chain carries TRBV25-1 and TRBJ1-1; D uncertain. This CDR3 region has 15 residues. Trimming took off 3 bases at V and 2 bases at J, with 13 bases between the two ends. From germline, CDR1 is MGHDK and CDR2 SYGVNS. This chain's CDR3 is CASSDPRRENTEAFF. The CDR3 coding sequence is TGTGCCAGCAGTGACCCCAGACGGGAAAACACTGAAGCTTTCTTT.

V and J are TRBV6-4 and TRBJ1-1, with D perhaps matching TRBD1 (6 bases). The CDR3 length is 15 residues. Germline V gene data show CDR1 as MRHNA and CDR2 as SNTAGT. V was shortened by 4 bases and J by 1 base, with 13 bases between the two germline ends. In nucleotides, the CDR3 is TGTGCCAGCAGTGCCCAGGGCAGGGGGAACACTGAAGCTTTCTTT. Amino acid sequence: CASSAQGRGNTEAFF.

The chain couples TRBV5-1 to TRBJ1-2; TRBD1 might be the D (6 bases). The length of the CDR3 is 16 residues. Germline loops: CDR1 SGHRS, CDR2 YFSETQ. V was pared by 0 bases and J by 8 bases, with 20 bases between. The CDR3: CASSLASSDSGSGYTF. DNA for the CDR3: TGCGCCAGCAGCTTGGCGTCTTCGGACAGCGGGAGCGGCTACACCTTC. Full variable domain (outside the CDR3, taken from reference TRBV5-1 and TRBJ1-2): KAGVTQTPRYLIKTRGQQVTLSCSPISGHRSVSWYQQTPGQGLQFLFEYFSETQRNKGNFPGRFSGRQFSNSRSEMNVSTLELGDSALYLCASSLASSDSGSGYTFGSGTRLTVV.

This clone has just a few counts. This sequence joins TRBV6-1 and TRBJ2-7, with D unclear. Germline loops: CDR1 MNHNS, CDR2 SASEGT. The CDR3 covers 13 residues. V lost 3 bases, J lost 6 bases, and 12 bases lay in between. Here the CDR3 DNA reads TGTGCCAGCAGTGAGGCCCAGCGAACCGAGCAGTACTTC. Amino acid sequence: CASSEAQRTEQYF.

This clone was detected once. J is TRBJ2-4 and V is TRBV29-1, with TRBD1 matching over 7 bases. The ends lost 6 bases at V and 2 bases at J; junction bases unmatched: 7. This CDR3 is built from 14 residues. Germline V gene lookup returns CDR1 SQVTM and CDR2 ANQGSEA. CDR3 amino acids: CSVGGTETKNIQYF. The CDR3 DNA sequence: TGCAGCGTAGGTGGGACAGAAACCAAAAACATTCAGTACTTC. The variable domain in full, with the rest retrieved from reference TRBV29-1 and TRBJ2-4, is SAVISQKPSRDICQRGTSLTIQCQVDSQVTMMFWYRQQPGQSLTLIATANQGSEATYESGFVIDKFPISRPNLTFSTLTVSNMSPEDSSIYLCSVGGTETKNIQYFGAGTRLSVL.

V gene TRBV2 combines with J gene TRBJ2-3; a possible D gene is TRBD2 (6 bases). CDR3 length: 14 amino acids. Looked up from germline, CDR1 is SNHLY and CDR2 is FYNNEI. Trimming cost V 4 bases and J 5 bases, with 13 bases left between them. The CDR3 bases are TGTGCCAGCAGTGCCGACCGGGACTTAGATACGCAGTATTTT. Encoded protein: CASSADRDLDTQYF.

A few counts support this clone. The J gene is TRBJ2-7, the V gene TRBV28; 14 nucleotides match TRBD2. The CDR3 spans 16 residues. Per the germline V gene, CDR1 is MDHEN and CDR2 is SYDVKM. V shed 6 bases, J shed 3 bases, and the junction held 7 bases outside the gene matches. In nucleotides, the CDR3 is TGTGCCAGCAGCCCGGGACTAGCGGGGGTTCACTACGAGCAGTACTTC. It is translated as CASSPGLAGVHYEQYF.

The chain uses TRBV4-2 and TRBJ1-1, with 7 bases lining up with TRBD1. The CDR3 contains 15 residues. In germline, CDR1 is LGHNA, CDR2 YNFKEQ. The ends lost 1 base at V and 6 bases at J; junction bases unmatched: 8. CDR3 in DNA: TGTGCCAGCAGCCAAGTTAGAGGGGGCTTGTCTGAAGCTTTCTTT. It yields the protein CASSQVRGGLSEAFF.

The V and J genes are TRBV28 and TRBJ2-3, with a possible D match to TRBD2 (5 bases). Germline CDR1 MDHEN, CDR2 SYDVKM. V dropped 5 bases and J dropped 1 base, with 13 bases sitting between them. The CDR3 spans 15 residues. This CDR3 reads CASSTNGIGTDTQYF. DNA for the CDR3: TGTGCCAGCAGTACGAACGGGATTGGCACAGATACGCAGTATTTT. The full variable domain, in which reference TRBV28 and TRBJ2-3 provide the parts outside the CDR3, is DVKVTQSSRYLVKRTGEKVFLECVQDMDHENMFWYRQDPGLGLRLIYFSYDVKMKEKGDIPEGYSVSREKKERFSLILESASTNQTSMYLCASSTNGIGTDTQYFGPGTRLTVL.

This clone was seen only a few times. V gene TRBV29-1 combines with J gene TRBJ2-7; 7 positions agree with TRBD1. Germline assignment: CDR1 SQVTM and CDR2 ANQGSEA. The CDR3 spans 14 residues. The J segment lost 4 bases and the V segment lost 6 bases, leaving 12 bases of the junction unmatched. The CDR3 reads CSVSYPRGRYEQYF. The CDR3 DNA reads as TGCAGCGTGTCCTACCCGAGGGGGCGGTACGAGCAGTACTTC.

This chain links TRBV15 with TRBJ2-3; D remains ambiguous. CDR3 length equals 16 residues. Germline-derived CDR1 and CDR2 are LNHNV and YYDKDF (reference sequence). V was clipped by 1 base and J by 1 base, with 12 bases between them. This CDR3 is CATSRALLFRTDTQYF. The CDR3 DNA reads as TGTGCCACCAGCAGAGCCCTTCTTTTTCGCACAGATACGCAGTATTTT.

The DNA of the CDR3 is TGCAGCGTTGCGGGGGGTAGCACAGATACGCAGTATTTT. The encoded protein is CSVAGGSTDTQYF. This chain uses TRBV29-1 with TRBJ2-3; 7 bases are shared with TRBD2. The germline V gene encodes CDR1 SQVTM and CDR2 ANQGSEA. V lost 4 bases to trimming and J lost 0 bases; unmatched junction nucleotides: 1. CDR3 length: 13 amino acids.

V usage is TRBV24-1 and J usage is TRBJ2-2; 10 nucleotides match TRBD1. V dropped 4 bases and J dropped 5; count of bases not matched to a gene: 3. This CDR3 region has 15 residues. Germline V CDR1 and CDR2: KGHDR, SFDVKD. This CDR3 is CATSEGGQGTGELFF. In DNA, the CDR3 is TGTGCCACCAGTGAGGGGGGACAGGGGACCGGGGAGCTGTTTTTT.

V and J are TRBV12-3 or TRBV12-4 and TRBJ2-3, with 7 bases matching TRBD2. V dropped 2 bases and J dropped 10; count of bases not matched to a gene: 3. The CDR3 consists of 12 residues. CDR3: CASSLMAGAQYF. The CDR3 bases are TGTGCCAGCAGTTTAATGGCGGGGGCGCAGTATTTT.

This chain uses TRBV9 with TRBJ1-6; D is possibly TRBD1 (6 bases). This CDR3 spans 16 amino acids. The V gene lost 4 bases and the J gene lost 8 bases, with 19 bases spanning the gap. The germline CDR1 and CDR2 sequences are SGDLS and YYNGEE. The DNA for the CDR3 is TGTGCCAGCAGCCTCTACATACAGGGTAGGGATTCACCCCTCCACTTT. Residues: CASSLYIQGRDSPLHF.